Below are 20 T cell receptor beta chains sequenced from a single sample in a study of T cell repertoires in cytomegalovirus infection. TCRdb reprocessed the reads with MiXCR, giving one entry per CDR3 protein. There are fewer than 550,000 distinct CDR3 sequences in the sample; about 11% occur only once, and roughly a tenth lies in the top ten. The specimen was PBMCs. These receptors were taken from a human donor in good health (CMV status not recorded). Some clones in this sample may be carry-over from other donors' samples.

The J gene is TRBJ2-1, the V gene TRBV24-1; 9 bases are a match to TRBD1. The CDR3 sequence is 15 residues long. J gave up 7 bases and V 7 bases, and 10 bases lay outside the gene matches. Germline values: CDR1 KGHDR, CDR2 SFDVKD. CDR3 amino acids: CATRSGGQGRNEQFF. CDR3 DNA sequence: TGTGCCACCAGATCAGGGGGACAGGGAAGAAATGAGCAGTTCTTC.

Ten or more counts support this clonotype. CDR3 sequence reads: CASSLVGYEQYF. The CDR3, as DNA: TGTGCCAGCAGCTTAGTAGGCTACGAGCAGTACTTC. The rearrangement links TRBV28 to TRBJ2-7; D gene unclear. Germline V gives CDR1 MDHEN, CDR2 SYDVKM. Trimming cost V 6 bases and J 3 bases, with 9 bases left between them. CDR3 length: 12 residues.

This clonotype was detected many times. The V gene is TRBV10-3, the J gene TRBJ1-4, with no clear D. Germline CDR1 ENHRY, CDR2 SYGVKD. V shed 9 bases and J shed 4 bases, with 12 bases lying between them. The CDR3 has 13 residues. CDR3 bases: TGTGCCATAAGGAGCGTGGGTAATGAAAAACTGTTTTTT. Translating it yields CAIRSVGNEKLFF.

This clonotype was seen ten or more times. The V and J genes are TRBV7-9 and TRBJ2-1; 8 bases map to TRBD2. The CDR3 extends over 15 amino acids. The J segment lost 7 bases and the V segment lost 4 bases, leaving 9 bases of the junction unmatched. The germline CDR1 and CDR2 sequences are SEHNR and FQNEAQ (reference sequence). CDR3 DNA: TGTGCCAGCAGCTACCCCGGACTAGCCAGAAATGAGCAGTTCTTC. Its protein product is CASSYPGLARNEQFF.

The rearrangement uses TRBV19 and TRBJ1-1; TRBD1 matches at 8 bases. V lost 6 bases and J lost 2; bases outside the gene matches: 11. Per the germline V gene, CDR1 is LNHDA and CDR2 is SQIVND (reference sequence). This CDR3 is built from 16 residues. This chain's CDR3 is CASSKDRGSSNTEAFF. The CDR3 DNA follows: TGTGCCAGTAGCAAAGACAGGGGTTCTTCCAACACTGAAGCTTTCTTT.

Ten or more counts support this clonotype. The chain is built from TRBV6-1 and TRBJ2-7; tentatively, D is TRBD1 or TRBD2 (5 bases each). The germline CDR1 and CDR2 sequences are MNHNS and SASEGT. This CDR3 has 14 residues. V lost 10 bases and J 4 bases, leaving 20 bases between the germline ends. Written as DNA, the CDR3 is TGTGCCACGTGTTCCGGGACCCTCCATTACGAGCAGTACTTC. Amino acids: CATCSGTLHYEQYF.

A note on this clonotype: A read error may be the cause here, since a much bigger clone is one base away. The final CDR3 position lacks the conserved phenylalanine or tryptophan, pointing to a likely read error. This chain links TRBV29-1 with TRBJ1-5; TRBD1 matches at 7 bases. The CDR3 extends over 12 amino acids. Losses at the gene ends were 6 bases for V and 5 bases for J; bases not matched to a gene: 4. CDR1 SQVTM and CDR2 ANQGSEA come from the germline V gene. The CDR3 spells CSVGDSDQPQHL. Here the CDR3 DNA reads TGCAGCGTGGGGGACAGCGATCAGCCCCAGCATCTT.

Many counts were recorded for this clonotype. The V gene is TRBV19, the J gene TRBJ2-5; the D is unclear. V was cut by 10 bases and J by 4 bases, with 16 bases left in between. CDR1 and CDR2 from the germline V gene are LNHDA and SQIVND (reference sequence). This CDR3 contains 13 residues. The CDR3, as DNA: TGTGCCACCTCCGACTGGGGTCGAGAGACCCAGTACTTC. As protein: CATSDWGRETQYF.

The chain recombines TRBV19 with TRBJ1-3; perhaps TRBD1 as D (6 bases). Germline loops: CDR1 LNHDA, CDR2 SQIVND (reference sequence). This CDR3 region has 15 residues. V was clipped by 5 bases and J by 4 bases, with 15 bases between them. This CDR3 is CASSAAGTLGNTIYF. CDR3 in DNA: TGTGCCAGTAGTGCCGCCGGGACATTGGGAAACACCATATATTTT.

The CDR3 nucleotides are TGCAGCGTTGAACCGACAGAAGCTAACTATGGCTACACCTTC. As protein: CSVEPTEANYGYTF. The V gene is TRBV29-1, the J gene TRBJ1-2; D is perhaps TRBD1 (5 bases). This CDR3 is 14 amino acids long. Germline loops: CDR1 SQVTM, CDR2 ANQGSEA. Trimming took 2 bases from V and 0 from J, leaving 10 bases between them.

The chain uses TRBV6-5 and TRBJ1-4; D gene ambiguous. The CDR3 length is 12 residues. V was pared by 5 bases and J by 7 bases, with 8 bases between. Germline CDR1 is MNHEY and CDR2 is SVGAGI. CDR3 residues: CASSRLSEKLFF. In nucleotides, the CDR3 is TGTGCCAGCAGTCGACTCAGTGAAAAACTGTTTTTT.

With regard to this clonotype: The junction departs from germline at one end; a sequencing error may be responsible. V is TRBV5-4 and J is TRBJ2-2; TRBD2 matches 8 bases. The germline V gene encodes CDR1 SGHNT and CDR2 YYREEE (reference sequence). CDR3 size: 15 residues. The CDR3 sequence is CASNLRGEGTGELFF. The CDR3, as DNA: TGTGCCAGCAACTTGCGGGGGGAGGGCACCGGGGAGCTGTTTTTT.

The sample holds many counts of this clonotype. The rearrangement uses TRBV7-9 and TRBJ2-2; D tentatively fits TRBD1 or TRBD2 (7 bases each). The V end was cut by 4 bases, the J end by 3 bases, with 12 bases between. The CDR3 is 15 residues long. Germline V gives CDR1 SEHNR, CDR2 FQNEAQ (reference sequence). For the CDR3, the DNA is TGTGCCAGCAGCTCAGGGGGGGGAGACACCGGGGAGCTGTTTTTT. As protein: CASSSGGGDTGELFF.

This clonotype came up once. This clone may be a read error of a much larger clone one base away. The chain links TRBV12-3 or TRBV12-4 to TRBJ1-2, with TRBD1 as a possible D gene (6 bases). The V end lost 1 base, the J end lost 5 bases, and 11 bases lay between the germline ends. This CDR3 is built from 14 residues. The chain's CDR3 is CASSLELGAYGYTF. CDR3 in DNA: TGTGCCAGCAGTTTAGAGCTGGGGGCGTATGGCTACACCTTC.

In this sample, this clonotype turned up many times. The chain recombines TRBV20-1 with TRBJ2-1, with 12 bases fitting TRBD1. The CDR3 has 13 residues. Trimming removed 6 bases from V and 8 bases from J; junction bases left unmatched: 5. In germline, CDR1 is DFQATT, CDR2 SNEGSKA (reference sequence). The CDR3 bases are TGCAGTGCCGAGGGGACAGGGGGCGATGAGCAGTTCTTC. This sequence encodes CSAEGTGGDEQFF.

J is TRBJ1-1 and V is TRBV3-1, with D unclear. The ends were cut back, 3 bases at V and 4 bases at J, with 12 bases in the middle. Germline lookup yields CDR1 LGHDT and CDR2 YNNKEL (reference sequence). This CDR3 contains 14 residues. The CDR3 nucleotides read TGTGCCAGCAGCCACGGAGGCGATACCACTGAAGCTTTCTTT. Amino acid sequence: CASSHGGDTTEAFF.

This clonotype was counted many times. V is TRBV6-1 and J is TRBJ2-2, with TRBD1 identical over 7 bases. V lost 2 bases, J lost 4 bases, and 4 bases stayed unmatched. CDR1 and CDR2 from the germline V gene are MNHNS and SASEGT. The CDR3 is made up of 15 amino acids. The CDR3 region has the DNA TGTGCCAGCAGTGAAACAGGGGCGGCCACCGGGGAGCTGTTTTTT. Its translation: CASSETGAATGELFF.

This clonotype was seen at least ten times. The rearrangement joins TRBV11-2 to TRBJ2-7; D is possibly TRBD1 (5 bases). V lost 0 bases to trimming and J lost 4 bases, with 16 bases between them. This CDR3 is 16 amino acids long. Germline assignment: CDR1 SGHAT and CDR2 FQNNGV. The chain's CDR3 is CASSLDRAAGSYEQYF. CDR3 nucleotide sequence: TGTGCCAGCAGCTTAGACCGGGCGGCAGGGTCTTACGAGCAGTACTTC. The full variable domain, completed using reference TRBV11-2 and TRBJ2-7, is EAGVAQSPRYKIIEKRQSVAFWCNPISGHATLYWYQQILGQGPKLLIQFQNNGVVDDSQLPKDRFSAERLKGVDSTLKIQPAKLEDSAVYLCASSLDRAAGSYEQYFGPGTRLTVT.

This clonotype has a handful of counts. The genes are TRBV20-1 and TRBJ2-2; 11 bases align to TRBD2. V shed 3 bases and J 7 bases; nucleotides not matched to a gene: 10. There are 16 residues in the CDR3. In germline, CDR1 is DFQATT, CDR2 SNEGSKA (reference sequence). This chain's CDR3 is CSASDPTSGGGGELFF. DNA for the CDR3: TGCAGTGCTAGTGATCCCACTAGCGGGGGTGGCGGGGAGCTGTTTTTT.

As DNA, the CDR3 is TGTGCCAGCAGCCAGGGGTCCTCGGACGGTGAAGCTTTCTTT. This sequence encodes CASSQGSSDGEAFF. V is TRBV14 and J is TRBJ1-1; D call uncertain. The germline V gene has CDR1 SGHDN and CDR2 FVKESK. The CDR3 consists of 14 residues. Trimming stripped 3 bases from V and 7 bases from J, with 15 bases between.